This TCR beta chain originates from a study of blood T cells in healthy people across ages. This clonotype turned up a few times. A sample-barcoded 5' primer and a J-beta primer mix were used in a second PCR of roughly 6 to 11 cycles. MiXCR was run by TCRdb on the 5' RACE reads, yielding one entry per CDR3 protein. The sample has about 760,000 distinct CDR3 sequences; around a quarter are singletons. There are 14 residues in the CDR3. V lost 4 bases and J lost 6; bases outside the gene matches: 5. CDR1 SGHRS and CDR2 YFSETQ come from the germline V gene. These same records also appear under a second study, on T cells of mothers and their children. This second report adds: Versus unrelated pairs, overlap was slightly higher in related mother-child pairs, without reaching significance.

The chain carries TRBV5-1 and TRBJ2-4; the match to TRBD1 covers 9 bases. The clonotype comes from a boy between 10 and 17 years old in good health. What was sequenced was blood. The CDR3 reads CASSGGTGRNIQYF. CDR3 nucleotide sequence: TGCGCCAGCAGCGGGGGGACAGGGAGAAACATTCAGTACTTC.